This is a list of T cell receptor beta chains from one sample in a study of CD4 T cells in relation to SARS-CoV-2 and coronaviruses. TCRdb's copy holds only in-frame clones and misses some; the assay was immunoSEQ multiplex PCR. The table has under 20,000 clones, just under 75% seen once. Their specific antigens are unknown. The sample taken for sequencing was CD4+ T cells from PBMCs, cultured in vitro. These receptor sequences come from a human donor in good health. The CDR3 runs from the conserved cysteine through the conserved F or W. The order of the fields is J gene, clone size, D gene, V gene, CDR3 DNA, CDR3 protein. A D gene is named only where the DNA matches it firmly. Where a row states a size, it is once, few, many or the class of an expanded clone; other rows omit it.

TRBJ2-1 NA NA TRBV5-1 TGCGCCAGCAGCTTGGCCCGCTCGGGAGAGCAGTTCTTC CASSLARSGEQFF
TRBJ2-6 NA NA TRBV19 TGTGCCAGTAGTAAAGGGACACAAATTCCCTCTGGGGCCAACGTCCTGACTTTC CASSKGTQIPSGANVLTF
TRBJ1-2 NA NA TRBV6-5 TGTGCCAGCAGTTACTCGATAGGAATATCTGGCTACACCTTC CASSYSIGISGYTF
TRBJ2-3 NA NA TRBV6-5 TGTGCCAGCAGTTACTCGGGGCGGGGAAGCACAGATACGCAGTATTTT CASSYSGRGSTDTQYF
TRBJ2-5 NA TRBD1 TRBV5-4 TGTGCCAGCAGCTCCCTGTTTTCGATGTATAGGGGACAGGGGGTTGGGACCCAGTACTTC CASSSLFSMYRGQGVGTQYF
TRBJ1-2 NA NA TRBV9 TGTGCCAGCAGCGTAGGACCAGGGAAAAACTATGGCTACACCTTC CASSVGPGKNYGYTF
TRBJ2-6 NA NA TRBV6-5 TGTGCCAGCAACGATGGGGCCAACGTCCTGACTTTC CASNDGANVLTF
TRBJ2-3 NA NA TRBV2 TGTGCCAGCAGTGAGGGCTTCACAGATACGCAGTATTTT CASSEGFTDTQYF
TRBJ2-1 NA TRBD2 TRBV11-2 TGTGCCAGCAGCTTAGTAACACTAGCGGTGACTGAGCAGTTCTTC CASSLVTLAVTEQFF
TRBJ2-3 NA NA TRBV3-1/TRBV3-2 TGTGCCAGCAGCCAGACCGATACGCAGTATTTT CASSQTDTQYF
TRBJ2-3 NA TRBD2 TRBV9 TGTGCCAGCAGCGTAGAGGCGGGGGGGTCGGATACGCAGTATTTT CASSVEAGGSDTQYF
TRBJ1-1 few NA TRBV5-1 TGCGCCAGCAGCACGGATGGGGCAGGGGACACTGAAGCTTTCTTT CASSTDGAGDTEAFF
TRBJ1-2 NA NA TRBV3-1/TRBV3-2 TGTGCCAGCAGCCCTTATCTCCCTAACTATGGCTACACCTTC CASSPYLPNYGYTF
TRBJ1-1 NA NA TRBV21-1 TGTGCCAGCAGCAAAGCGCAAGGAAACACTGAAGCTTTCTTT CASSKAQGNTEAFF
TRBJ2-5 NA NA TRBV18 TGTGCCAGCTCACCCTTTACAGATCAAGAGACCCAGTACTTC CASSPFTDQETQYF
TRBJ2-5 NA TRBD2 TRBV29-1 TGCAGCGTTTGGGGACTAGCGGGGAATAAAGAGACCCAGTACTTC CSVWGLAGNKETQYF
TRBJ2-2 NA NA TRBV7-9 TGTGCCAGCAGCCTCGAGCATCTGTTTTTT CASSLEHLFF
TRBJ1-1 NA NA TRBV4-3 TGCGCCAGCAGCCAAGTTTCCCCCCCGGGCACTGAAGCTTTCTTT CASSQVSPPGTEAFF
TRBJ2-2 NA TRBD1 TRBV7-9 TGTGCCAGCCTTATGACAGGGGCGAACACCGGGGAGCTGTTTTTT CASLMTGANTGELFF
TRBJ2-5 NA NA TRBV19 TGTGCCAGTTCCCGGCTTACGGGAGAGGGCAAGACCCAGTACTTC CASSRLTGEGKTQYF
TRBJ1-4 NA NA TRBV13 TGTGCCAGCAGCCTCAGGGCAAGTAATGAAAAACTGTTTTTT CASSLRASNEKLFF
TRBJ1-1 NA NA TRBV19 TGTGCCAGTAGTATAGGGTCGGACCCTATTGGTGAAGCTTTCTTT CASSIGSDPIGEAFF
TRBJ1-1 NA NA TRBV4-1 TGCGCCAGCAGCCAACCGACAGAGAACACTGAAGCTTTCTTT CASSQPTENTEAFF
TRBJ2-5 NA TRBD2 TRBV6-5 TGTGCCAGCAGCGGACTAGCGGGAGGGGAGACCCAGTACTTC CASSGLAGGETQYF
TRBJ1-5 NA NA TRBV19 TGTGCCAGTAGTATAAGAAAGGACAGCCTTAGCAATCAGCCCCAGCATTTT CASSIRKDSLSNQPQHF
TRBJ2-1 few NA TRBV7-2 TGTGCCACCTCCGGGGGCAGCTCCTACAATGAGCAGTTCTTC CATSGGSSYNEQFF
TRBJ2-7 once NA TRBV21-1 TGTGCCAGCAGCAAATTTGGGACAGGCCTAAGCTCATCGTCGTACTTC CASSKFGTGLSSSSYF